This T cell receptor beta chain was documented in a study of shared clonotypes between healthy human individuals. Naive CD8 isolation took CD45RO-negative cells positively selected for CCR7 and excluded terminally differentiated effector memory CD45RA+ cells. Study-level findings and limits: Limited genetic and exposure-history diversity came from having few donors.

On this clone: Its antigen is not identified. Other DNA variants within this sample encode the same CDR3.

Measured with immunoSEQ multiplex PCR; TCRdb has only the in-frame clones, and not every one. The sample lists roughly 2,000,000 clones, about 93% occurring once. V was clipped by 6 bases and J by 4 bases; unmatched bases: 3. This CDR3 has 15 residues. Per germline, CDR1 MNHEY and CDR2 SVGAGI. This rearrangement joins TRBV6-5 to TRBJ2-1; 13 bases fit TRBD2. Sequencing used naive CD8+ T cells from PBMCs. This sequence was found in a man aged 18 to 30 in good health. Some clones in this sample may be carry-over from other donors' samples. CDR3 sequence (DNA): TGTGCCAGCAGCCAACTAGCGGGAGGGTACAATGAGCAGTTCTTC. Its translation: CASSQLAGGYNEQFF.